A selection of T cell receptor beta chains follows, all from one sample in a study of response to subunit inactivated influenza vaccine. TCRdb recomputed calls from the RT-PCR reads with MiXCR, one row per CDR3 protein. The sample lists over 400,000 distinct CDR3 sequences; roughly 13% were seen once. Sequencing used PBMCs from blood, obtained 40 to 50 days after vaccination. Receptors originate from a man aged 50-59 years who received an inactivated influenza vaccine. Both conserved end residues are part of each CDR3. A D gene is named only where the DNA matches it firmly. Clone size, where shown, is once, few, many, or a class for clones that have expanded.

CASSQEGLAFDTQYF | TGCGCCAGCAGCCAAGAGGGACTAGCGTTTGATACGCAGTATTTT | TRBV4-3 | few | TRBD2 | TRBJ2-3
CSVDNLYEQFF | TGCAGCGTTGACAATCTTTATGAGCAGTTCTTC | TRBV29-1 | few | - | TRBJ2-1
CSVRQGGDYGYTF | TGCAGCGTTAGACAGGGGGGAGACTATGGCTACACCTTC | TRBV29-1 | few | TRBD1 | TRBJ1-2
CASGKRVLSYEQYF | TGTGCCAGCGGCAAGCGGGTACTTTCCTACGAGCAGTACTTC | TRBV7-8 | - | - | TRBJ2-7
CSVVTGALIHEQYF | TGCAGCGTGGTTACAGGGGCGCTTATCCACGAGCAGTACTTC | TRBV29-1 | - | TRBD1 | TRBJ2-7
CASSWDRNYGYTF | TGTGCCAGCAGTTGGGACAGAAACTATGGCTACACCTTC | TRBV12-3/TRBV12-4 | few | TRBD1 | TRBJ1-2
CSVGIPSGRGTDTQYF | TGCAGCGTTGGCATCCCTAGCGGGAGGGGCACAGATACGCAGTATTTT | TRBV29-1 | many | TRBD2 | TRBJ2-3
CASSSPVVDAYEQYF | TGTGCCAGCAGCTCTCCTGTAGTGGATGCCTACGAGCAGTACTTC | TRBV7-9 | - | - | TRBJ2-7
CASSLTGGYQPQHF | TGTGCCAGCAGCTTGACAGGGGGCTATCAGCCCCAGCATTTT | TRBV7-2 | - | TRBD1 | TRBJ1-5
CASSLGGQGSNQPQHF | TGCGCCAGCAGCTTGGGGGGTCAGGGGTCAAATCAGCCCCAGCATTTT | TRBV5-1 | few | - | TRBJ1-5
CASSVDGGDNEQFF | TGTGCCAGCAGCGTAGATGGAGGGGACAATGAGCAGTTCTTC | TRBV9 | few | - | TRBJ2-1
CASSLVGLAGGESSTDTQYF | TGTGCCAGCAGTTTGGTAGGGCTAGCGGGGGGCGAATCTAGCACAGATACGCAGTATTTT | TRBV28 | - | TRBD2 | TRBJ2-3
CASSAAGLNYGYTF | TGTGCCAGCAGCGCGGCAGGTCTAAACTATGGCTACACCTTC | TRBV7-2 | few | - | TRBJ1-2
CASSTRTGGLKEQFF | TGTGCCAGCAGCACCCGGACAGGGGGCCTGAAGGAGCAGTTCTTC | TRBV7-2 | few | TRBD1 | TRBJ2-1
CASSITGTGINEQFF | TGCGCCAGCAGCATTACCGGGACAGGGATAAATGAGCAGTTCTTC | TRBV5-1 | few | TRBD1 | TRBJ2-1
CATSDLGGGQETQYF | TGTGCCACCAGTGATTTGGGTGGGGGGCAAGAGACCCAGTACTTC | TRBV24-1 | - | - | TRBJ2-5
CASNRAGNNSPLHF | TGTGCCAGCAATAGGGCAGGCAATAATTCACCCCTCCACTTT | TRBV7-2 | few | - | TRBJ1-6